This TCR beta chain comes out of a study of CD8 T cells in ankylosing spondylitis. Broader study findings: Reportedly, matched ankylosing spondylitis synovial fluid was significantly enriched for disease-linked clones. Seemingly distinctive of ankylosing spondylitis blood was a TCR beta motif formed by eight highly homologous variants. CD8+ by phenotype, disease-linked clones were relatively rare in peripheral blood.

Quantitative 5'-RACE with molecular barcodes produced the TCR beta libraries. MiXCR, run by TCRdb on the 5' RACE reads, gives a single entry per CDR3 protein. The repertoire holds some 290,000 distinct CDR3 sequences, 20% seen once, with roughly 7.4% in the top ten. Germline loops: CDR1 SGDLS, CDR2 YYNGEE. The CDR3 contains 17 residues. J gave up 3 bases and V 6 bases, and 16 bases lay outside the gene matches. In the case of this clonotype: Its antigen is still unknown.

The chain has TRBV9 and TRBJ1-2, with TRBD1 matching over 8 bases. This TCR was recovered from a male donor with ankylosing spondylitis or in good health (not recorded which). Input material: blood, either unsorted or a sorted T cell fraction (not recorded which). CDR3 coding DNA: TGTGCCAGCACCCCGGGGACAGGCCCCCTATTGTACTATGGCTACACCTTC. Translating it yields CASTPGTGPLLYYGYTF. Full variable domain (rest looked up from reference TRBV9 and TRBJ1-2): DSGVTQTPKHLITATGQRVTLRCSPRSGDLSVYWYQQSLDQGLQFLIQYYNGEERAKGNILERFSAQQFPDLHSELNLSSLELGDSALYFCASTPGTGPLLYYGYTFGSGTRLTVV.